What follows are 5 T cell receptor beta chains derived from one specimen sequenced in a study of blood T cell repertoires in COVID-19. Assay: immunoSEQ multiplex PCR; the TCRdb copy retains only in-frame clones and omits some. The sample lists around 250,000 clones, 82% seen once, with roughly 3.2% in the top ten. Sequencing was carried out using peripheral blood. These receptors came from a woman aged 18-29 years with acute or convalescent COVID-19.

This rearrangement joins TRBV7-9 to TRBJ1-1, with D maybe TRBD1 (5 bases). This CDR3 contains 14 residues. Germline lookup yields CDR1 SEHNR and CDR2 FQNEAQ (reference sequence). V was pared by 5 bases and J by 0 bases, with 10 bases between. The DNA of the CDR3 is TGTGCCAGCAGCCGGGGGACCCTGAACACTGAAGCTTTCTTT. This encodes CASSRGTLNTEAFF.

The V call is TRBV19, the J call TRBJ2-5; D might be TRBD1 (6 bases). This CDR3 has 15 amino acids. Between the trimmed V and J ends, which lost 9 bases and 3 bases, there was a span of 20 bases. CDR1 is LNHDA and CDR2 is SQIVND in the germline V gene (reference sequence). This CDR3 reads CARGTDSIFKETQYF. DNA for the CDR3: TGTGCCAGAGGAACGGACAGTATATTTAAAGAGACCCAGTACTTC.

As DNA, the CDR3 is TGTGCCAGCAGCACAAGCCAGGGCTACTATGGCTACACCTTC. Translation: CASSTSQGYYGYTF. The chain joins TRBV28 to TRBJ1-2, with D possibly being TRBD1 (5 bases). V was cut by 6 bases and J by 3 bases, with 14 bases left in between. The length of the CDR3 is 14 residues. Germline-derived CDR1 and CDR2 are MDHEN and SYDVKM.

CDR3 protein: CASTPGTASAEKRNQPQHF. The DNA for the CDR3 is TGTGCCAGCACCCCGGGGACAGCGTCCGCCGAGAAGAGAAATCAGCCCCAGCATTTT. V gene TRBV28 combines with J gene TRBJ1-5, with 7 nucleotides matching TRBD1. This CDR3 has 19 amino acids. With V trimmed by 7 bases and J by 4 bases, 22 bases remained unmatched. Germline V gene data show CDR1 as MDHEN and CDR2 as SYDVKM.

For the CDR3, the DNA is TGTGCCAGCAGCTTAGGACGGTGGCTAGCGGAATACAATGAGCAGTTCTTC. This codes for CASSLGRWLAEYNEQFF. The chain employs TRBV11-2 and TRBJ2-1; 7 bases line up with TRBD2. The V and J ends lost 1 base and 4 bases, in that order; junction bases with no gene match: 10. CDR1 and CDR2 from the germline V gene are SGHAT and FQNNGV. This CDR3 contains 17 residues.